The next 5 T cell receptor beta chains were all read from a single sample in a study of regulatory T cells in long-lasting Graves disease. The time point is: persistent/refractory GD, antithyroid drugs over 5 years with positive TRAb. The TCR library was made from RNA that had been extracted from PBMCs in TRIzol. Both iRepertoire HTBI primers and Arm-PCR of CDR3 regions were used to build the TCR beta libraries. One entry per CDR3 protein, called by TCRdb with MiXCR from the multiplex PCR reads. The table records approximately 400,000 distinct CDR3 sequences, roughly 25% of them present only once. The sequencing here drew on peripheral blood mononuclear cells (PBMCs), taken when the disease was refractory, from a patient treated with antithyroid drugs. These receptors were taken from a woman aged 40 to 49 with Graves disease.

The V gene is TRBV15, the J gene TRBJ2-7; the match to TRBD2 covers 7 bases. The CDR3 is 16 amino acids. The trim removed 0 bases at V and 3 bases at J, leaving 8 bases unmatched. Germline CDR1 is LNHNV and CDR2 is YYDKDF (reference sequence). CDR3 sequence reads: CATSRDKASGRYEQYF. As DNA, the CDR3 is TGTGCCACCAGCAGAGATAAGGCTAGCGGTCGCTACGAGCAGTACTTC. Looking up the rest from reference TRBV15 and TRBJ2-7 gives the full variable domain: DAMVIQNPRYQVTQFGKPVTLSCSQTLNHNVMYWYQQKSSQAPKLLFHYYDKDFNNEADTPDNFQSRRPNTSFCFLDIRSPGLGDTAMYLCATSRDKASGRYEQYFGPGTRLTVT.

This clonotype was found a few times. The V call is TRBV19, the J call TRBJ2-4; TRBD2 is a possible D gene (5 bases). V lost 3 bases, J lost 4 bases, and 10 bases lay in between. Germline lookup yields CDR1 LNHDA and CDR2 SQIVND (reference sequence). CDR3 size: 14 residues. CDR3 DNA: TGTGCCAGTAGTATGAATTCGGGAAAAAACATTCAGTACTTC. It is translated as CASSMNSGKNIQYF.

The chain joins TRBV3-1 to TRBJ2-2; TRBD1 matches at 8 bases. From germline, CDR1 is LGHDT and CDR2 YNNKEL (reference sequence). After removal of 4 bases from V and 5 bases from J, the junction contained 15 bases not matched to a gene. The CDR3 length is 18 residues. The CDR3 sequence is CASSPPPRTGKITGELFF. The CDR3, as DNA: TGTGCCAGCAGCCCACCACCTAGGACAGGGAAGATAACCGGGGAGCTGTTTTTT.

This clonotype was found a few times. The chain employs TRBV19 and TRBJ2-2, with D possibly being TRBD2 (6 bases). Germline V gene lookup returns CDR1 LNHDA and CDR2 SQIVND (reference sequence). This CDR3 contains 13 residues. Trimming removed 5 bases at V and 8 bases at J, with 12 bases between. The CDR3 reads CASSSFREGELFF. Written as DNA, the CDR3 is TGTGCCAGTAGTTCTTTTCGGGAGGGGGAGCTGTTTTTT.

This clonotype was picked up a small number of times. The rearrangement links TRBV2 to TRBJ2-5; 12 nucleotides line up with TRBD2. V trimming: 4 bases; J trimming: 5 bases; junction bases outside the gene matches: 2. Germline CDR1 SNHLY, CDR2 FYNNEI. This CDR3 contains 14 residues. CDR3 sequence reads: CASSAGTSGETQYF. The CDR3 DNA follows: TGTGCCAGCAGTGCCGGGACTAGCGGGGAGACCCAGTACTTC.